Given below is one T cell receptor (beta chain) in context. The target antigen is unknown. Germline V gene lookup returns CDR1 DFQATT and CDR2 SNEGSKA (reference sequence). CDR3 length: 15 amino acids. V lost 3 bases to trimming and J lost 6 bases; unmatched junction nucleotides: 13. This entry is derived from a study of blood T cells in healthy people across ages. Researchers report isolating at least 7 million PBMCs per sample. Through a sample-barcoded 5' primer and a J-beta primer mix, a second PCR was run for roughly 7 to 11 cycles. Every cDNA was tagged by a template-switch adaptor with 12 random nucleotides. TCRdb fed the 5' RACE reads into MiXCR, producing one record per CDR3 protein. The sample shows 1.5 million to 2 million distinct CDR3 sequences, roughly 27% of them seen only once. Study findings and constraints: Estimates of diversity drawn from one million T cells were considered underestimates.

Sequenced material: blood. The source is a young woman in good health. The chain couples TRBV20-1 to TRBJ1-2; 7 bases are a match to TRBD1. This chain's CDR3 is CSASPWGRGGDGYTF. CDR3 coding DNA: TGCAGTGCTAGCCCCTGGGGCAGGGGGGGGGATGGCTACACCTTC.